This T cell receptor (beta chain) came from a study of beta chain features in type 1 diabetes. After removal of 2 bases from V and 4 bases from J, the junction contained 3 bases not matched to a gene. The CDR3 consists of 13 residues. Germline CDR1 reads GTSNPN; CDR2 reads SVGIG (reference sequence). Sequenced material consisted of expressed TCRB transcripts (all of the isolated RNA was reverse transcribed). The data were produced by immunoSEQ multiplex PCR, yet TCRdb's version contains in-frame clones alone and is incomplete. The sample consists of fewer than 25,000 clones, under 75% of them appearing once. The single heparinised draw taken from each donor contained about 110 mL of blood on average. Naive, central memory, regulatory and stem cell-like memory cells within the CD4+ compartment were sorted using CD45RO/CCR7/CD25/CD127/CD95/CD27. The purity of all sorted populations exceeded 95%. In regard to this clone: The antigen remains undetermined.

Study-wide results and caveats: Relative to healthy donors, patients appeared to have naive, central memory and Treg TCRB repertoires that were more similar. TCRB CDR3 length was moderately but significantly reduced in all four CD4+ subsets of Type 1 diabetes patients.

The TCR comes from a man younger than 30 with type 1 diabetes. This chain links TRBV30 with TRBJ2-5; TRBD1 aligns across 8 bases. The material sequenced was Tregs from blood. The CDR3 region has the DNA TGTGCCTGGAGTAATACAGGGGGAGAGACCCAGTACTTC. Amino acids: CAWSNTGGETQYF.